The 32 T cell receptor beta chains reported below all come from one sample, sequenced in a study of T cell responses to AZD1222 COVID-19 vaccine. Produced via immunoSEQ multiplex PCR; TCRdb's table is partial and in-frame only. The sample lists 180,000 or so clones, approximately 90% seen once, with 25% to 30% in the top ten. Specimen: peripheral blood, collected 28 days after the second AZD1222 dose. The receptors shown here come from an adult who received the AZD1222 COVID-19 vaccine.

J is TRBJ1-2 and V is TRBV28; D is unresolved. The V end was cut by 5 bases, the J end by 4 bases, with 11 bases between. Germline CDR1 reads MDHEN; CDR2 reads SYDVKM. The CDR3 loop spans 13 amino acids. Here the CDR3 DNA reads TGTGCCAGCAGTGTAGGACTGTCCTATGGCTACACCTTC. It encodes CASSVGLSYGYTF.

In its sample, this clone was seen once. The chain employs TRBV12-3 or TRBV12-4 and TRBJ1-5; D is undetermined. The V end was cut by 4 bases, the J end by 3 bases, with 7 bases between. This CDR3 has 13 residues. CDR3: CASSSPPNQPQHF. The CDR3 DNA reads as TGTGCCAGCAGTTCCCCCCCCAATCAGCCCCAGCATTTT.

The chain carries TRBV25-1 and TRBJ2-7, with TRBD1 as a possible D gene (6 bases). The CDR3 is made up of 15 amino acids. CDR1 and CDR2 from the germline V gene are MGHDK and SYGVNS. The V end lost 5 bases, the J end lost 0 bases, and 14 bases lay between the germline ends. CDR3 protein: CASSKTGGNSYEQYF. For the CDR3, the DNA is TGTGCCAGCAGTAAGACAGGTGGGAACTCCTACGAGCAGTACTTC.

The chain is built from TRBV19 and TRBJ2-5; 11 positions agree with TRBD2. Germline CDR1 LNHDA, CDR2 SQIVND (reference sequence). The V segment lost 0 bases and the J segment 4 bases; nucleotides outside the gene matches: 4. This CDR3 comprises 16 residues. The CDR3 is CASSIELAGEGETQYF. The CDR3 DNA reads TGTGCCAGTAGTATAGAACTAGCGGGAGAAGGAGAGACCCAGTACTTC.

The chain is built from TRBV18 and TRBJ1-1; D not certain. Germline loops: CDR1 KGHSH, CDR2 LQKENI. The CDR3 extends over 16 amino acids. V was cut by 0 bases and J by 2 bases, with 13 bases left in between. The CDR3 loop reads CASSPPSGGANTEAFF. The CDR3 coding sequence is TGTGCCAGCTCACCACCGTCAGGAGGAGCCAACACTGAAGCTTTCTTT.

In its sample, this clone was seen a few times. The J gene is TRBJ2-1, the V gene TRBV28; 11 nucleotides line up with TRBD1. Germline CDR1 is MDHEN and CDR2 is SYDVKM. The V gene end was trimmed by 5 bases and the J gene end by 7 bases; junction bases not matched to a gene: 10. The CDR3 has 16 amino acids. CDR3 residues: CASSPPRTGGWNEQFF. DNA for the CDR3: TGTGCCAGCAGTCCACCTCGGACAGGGGGCTGGAATGAGCAGTTCTTC.

The rearrangement uses TRBV30 and TRBJ2-7, with 8 bases identical to TRBD2. Germline V gene data show CDR1 as GTSNPN and CDR2 as SVGIG (reference sequence). This CDR3 region has 15 residues. V gave up 0 bases and J gave up 4 bases; unmatched junction bases: 8. The CDR3 DNA is TGTGCCTGGAGTGTACCGGGAGGGACCCCTTACGAGCAGTACTTC. This encodes CAWSVPGGTPYEQYF.

The rearrangement links TRBV25-1 to TRBJ1-1; D remains unclear. There are 14 residues in the CDR3. Trimming shortened V by 4 bases and J by 8 bases, and 17 bases separated the two germline ends. Germline CDR1 MGHDK, CDR2 SYGVNS. DNA of the CDR3: TGTGCCAGCAGTGCCCCGGACCGGGCGGGGGAAGCTTTCTTT. It translates to CASSAPDRAGEAFF.

The rearrangement links TRBV28 to TRBJ2-7; TRBD1 or TRBD2 may be the D gene (5 bases each). V was pared by 8 bases and J by 7 bases, with 21 bases between. The germline gives CDR1 MDHEN, CDR2 SYDVKM. The CDR3 consists of 14 residues. The CDR3 DNA sequence: TGTGCCAGCTCCGGGGCCAGCCTGTACTGGGAGCAGTACTTC. The encoded protein is CASSGASLYWEQYF.

The rearrangement links TRBV11-3 to TRBJ2-7; no firm D call. Germline CDR1 and CDR2: SGHNT and YENEEA. This CDR3 contains 14 residues. Between the trimmed V and J ends, which lost 1 base and 5 bases, there was a span of 12 bases. Here the CDR3 reads CASSLGPRIHEQYF. In DNA, the CDR3 is TGTGCCAGCAGCTTAGGCCCTCGAATCCACGAGCAGTACTTC.

This clone was recorded only once. The rearrangement joins TRBV12-3 or TRBV12-4 to TRBJ1-1; D might be TRBD1 (5 bases). CDR3 length: 13 residues. The V end was cut by 7 bases, the J end by 7 bases, with 16 bases between. The CDR3 reads CASIQAPGGEAFF. As DNA, the CDR3 is TGTGCCAGCATCCAGGCCCCCGGGGGTGAAGCTTTCTTT.

The gene calls are TRBV6-6 and TRBJ2-1; the match to TRBD1 covers 8 bases. Trimming cost V 7 bases and J 3 bases; bases outside gene matches: 8. Germline CDR1 MNHNY, CDR2 SVGAGI (reference sequence). This CDR3 is built from 15 residues. The CDR3 is CASTTGGTVYNEQFF. The DNA of the CDR3 is TGTGCCAGCACCACAGGGGGGACAGTCTACAATGAGCAGTTCTTC.

The J gene is TRBJ2-1, the V gene TRBV4-2; D remains ambiguous. Deletions cut 0 bases from V and 1 base from J, with 7 bases between. The germline V gene encodes CDR1 LGHNA and CDR2 YNFKEQ. The length of the CDR3 is 15 residues. In nucleotides, the CDR3 is TGTGCCAGCAGCCAAGAACGGGTTTCCTACAATGAGCAGTTCTTC. This gives the protein CASSQERVSYNEQFF.

V is TRBV10-3 and J is TRBJ2-2, with TRBD2 matching 8 bases. The CDR3 spans 18 residues. V was pared by 7 bases and J by 4 bases, with 17 bases of the junction left unmatched. Germline CDR1 reads ENHRY; CDR2 reads SYGVKD. CDR3 protein: CAITPGSSGRGGTGELFF. The CDR3 nucleotides read TGTGCCATCACCCCCGGTTCGAGCGGGAGAGGTGGCACCGGGGAGCTGTTTTTT.

The chain has TRBV11-1 and TRBJ2-7, with D possibly matching TRBD2 (5 bases). The CDR3 sequence is 15 residues long. V was cut by 4 bases and J by 0 bases, with 13 bases left in between. From germline, CDR1 is SGHAT and CDR2 FQDESV (reference sequence). The CDR3 sequence is CASSSQRGSSYEQYF. The CDR3 bases are TGTGCCAGCAGCTCCCAACGGGGAAGCTCCTACGAGCAGTACTTC. Full variable domain (missing parts from reference TRBV11-1 and TRBJ2-7): EAEVAQSPRYKITEKSQAVAFWCDPISGHATLYWYRQILGQGPELLVQFQDESVVDDSQLPKDRFSAERLKGVDSTLKIQPAELGDSAMYLCASSSQRGSSYEQYFGPGTRLTVT.

The chain carries TRBV6-5 and TRBJ1-5; the D gene is possibly TRBD1 (5 bases). Germline CDR1 reads MNHEY; CDR2 reads SVGAGI. V lost 4 bases to trimming and J lost 3 bases, with 16 bases between them. The CDR3 covers 16 residues. DNA for the CDR3: TGTGCCAGCAGTTCATACAGGAATGGGGACAATCAGCCCCAGCATTTT. This translates into CASSSYRNGDNQPQHF.

This chain links TRBV6-1 with TRBJ2-2; weak D call: TRBD2 (5 bases). From germline, CDR1 is MNHNS and CDR2 SASEGT. V was pared by 3 bases and J by 5 bases, with 13 bases between. The CDR3 has 15 residues. CDR3 DNA sequence: TGTGCCAGCAGTGAGTCGGGGAGTTGGACCGGGGAGCTGTTTTTT. Encoded protein: CASSESGSWTGELFF.

The chain combines TRBV7-3 with TRBJ1-2; no definite D call. Germline V lookup: CDR1 SGHTA, CDR2 FQGTGA. This CDR3 is built from 13 residues. V lost 5 bases and J 13 bases, leaving 20 bases between the germline ends. This CDR3 reads CASSQDIQLPFTF. DNA of the CDR3: TGTGCCAGCAGCCAAGATATTCAGTTGCCGTTCACCTTC.

The rearrangement uses TRBV10-3 and TRBJ2-7, with a possible D match to TRBD2 (7 bases). Germline-derived CDR1 and CDR2 are ENHRY and SYGVKD. There are 14 residues in the CDR3. Trimming cost V 6 bases and J 2 bases, with 14 bases left between them. The CDR3 sequence: CAIRGGALTYEQYF. As DNA, the CDR3 is TGTGCCATCAGGGGGGGGGCATTGACCTACGAGCAGTACTTC.

The chain carries TRBV4-3 and TRBJ1-2; 10 bases are a match to TRBD1. V lost 0 bases and J lost 4; bases outside the gene matches: 8. The CDR3 runs to 17 residues. Germline V lookup: CDR1 LGHNA, CDR2 YSLEER. The CDR3 nucleotides are TGCGCCAGCAGCCAAGATTGGGAGGGACAGGGGAGCTATGGCTACACCTTC. Its protein is CASSQDWEGQGSYGYTF.

The gene calls are TRBV29-1 and TRBJ1-3; a possible D gene is TRBD1 (5 bases). V was pared by 3 bases and J by 4 bases, with 16 bases between. Germline CDR1 is SQVTM and CDR2 is ANQGSEA. The CDR3 runs to 15 residues. The DNA for the CDR3 is TGCAGCGTTGATACCCCGGGACCCCGGGGAAACACCATATATTTT. Translated, it gives CSVDTPGPRGNTIYF.

CDR3 coding DNA: TGCAGGGAGGGCAACGGCTATGGCTACACCTTC. Translated: CREGNGYGYTF. The chain recombines TRBV20-1 with TRBJ1-2, with D hard to call. Germline CDR1 reads DFQATT; CDR2 reads SNEGSKA (reference sequence). This CDR3 comprises 11 residues.

V usage is TRBV28 and J usage is TRBJ1-5, with TRBD1 as a possible D gene (5 bases). V lost 5 bases and J lost 1, with 15 bases in between. Germline V gene lookup returns CDR1 MDHEN and CDR2 SYDVKM. The CDR3 is 16 amino acids. The CDR3 region is CASSPPGTLSNQPQHF. CDR3 nucleotide sequence: TGTGCCAGCAGTCCCCCCGGGACCCTGAGCAATCAGCCCCAGCATTTT.

V usage is TRBV3-1 (or the pseudogene TRBV3-2) and J usage is TRBJ1-2; 8 nucleotides match TRBD1. The CDR3 totals 15 residues. Germline loops: CDR1 LGHDT, CDR2 YNNKEL (reference sequence). The V gene end was trimmed by 7 bases and the J gene end by 6 bases; junction bases not matched to a gene: 13. In DNA form, the CDR3 reads TGTGCCAGCAAGCACCCAGGGGGCGCGATCCATGGCTACACCTTC. It is translated as CASKHPGGAIHGYTF.

This clone was counted a single time. This chain links TRBV14 with TRBJ2-3; D possibly uses TRBD1 or TRBD2 (5 bases each). The V and J ends lost 2 bases and 5 bases respectively, with 11 bases between them. The CDR3 length is 14 residues. Germline V gene data show CDR1 as SGHDN and CDR2 as FVKESK. The CDR3 loop reads CASSQFGGVDTQYF. The CDR3 DNA reads TGTGCCAGCAGCCAATTTGGGGGTGTAGATACGCAGTATTTT.

This sequence joins TRBV12-3 or TRBV12-4 and TRBJ1-3; 7 bases line up with TRBD1. CDR3 size: 13 residues. V lost 5 bases, J lost 10 bases, and 8 bases stayed unmatched. DNA of the CDR3: TGTGCCAGCAGTCCCCGGACAGGCGGAACCATATATTTT. Protein: CASSPRTGGTIYF.

V and J are TRBV18 and TRBJ2-7, with D unclear. The germline CDR1 and CDR2 sequences are KGHSH and LQKENI. The CDR3 length is 12 residues. V was shortened by 3 bases and J by 6 bases, with 9 bases between the two germline ends. CDR3 DNA: TGTGCCAGCTCACCGCTATCCAGCGAGCAGTACTTC. Its protein is CASSPLSSEQYF.

The V and J genes are TRBV18 and TRBJ2-7; perhaps TRBD2 as D (6 bases). Germline V gene data show CDR1 as KGHSH and CDR2 as LQKENI. CDR3 size: 14 residues. V was trimmed by 2 bases and J by 3 bases, leaving 11 bases between them. The chain's CDR3 is CASSPRLVHYEQYF. The CDR3 nucleotides read TGTGCCAGCTCACCAAGACTAGTTCACTACGAGCAGTACTTC.

The chain uses TRBV30 and TRBJ2-7; tentatively, D is TRBD1 (6 bases). CDR3 size: 13 residues. Trimming removed 3 bases at V and 2 bases at J, with 11 bases between. Germline CDR1 and CDR2: GTSNPN and SVGIG (reference sequence). CDR3: CAWRGGGPYEQYF. The CDR3, as DNA: TGTGCCTGGAGAGGTGGGGGCCCCTACGAGCAGTACTTC.

This clone turned up a few times. The chain has TRBV28 and TRBJ2-7; the D is unclear. Looked up from germline, CDR1 is MDHEN and CDR2 is SYDVKM. The CDR3 runs to 13 residues. V lost 1 base, J lost 2 bases, and 6 bases lay in between. This CDR3 reads CASSLYGPYEQYF. In nucleotides, the CDR3 is TGTGCCAGCAGTTTATATGGACCCTACGAGCAGTACTTC.

The chain has TRBV25-1 and TRBJ2-3; D gene ambiguous. The germline V gene encodes CDR1 MGHDK and CDR2 SYGVNS. The CDR3 spans 15 residues. The germline V and J ends were trimmed by 2 bases and 5 bases, with 14 bases remaining between them. CDR3 loop: CASSEKLAKGDTQYF. DNA for the CDR3: TGTGCCAGCAGTGAAAAACTGGCTAAGGGAGATACGCAGTATTTT.

The CDR3 DNA reads as TGTGCCCGCGAAGGGGGCGAGGAGACCCAGTACTTC. It encodes CAREGGEETQYF. The chain links TRBV2 to TRBJ2-5, with 7 bases lining up with TRBD1. This CDR3 has 12 amino acids. CDR1 is SNHLY and CDR2 is FYNNEI in the germline V gene. J lost 5 bases, V lost 11 bases, and 8 bases had no gene match.